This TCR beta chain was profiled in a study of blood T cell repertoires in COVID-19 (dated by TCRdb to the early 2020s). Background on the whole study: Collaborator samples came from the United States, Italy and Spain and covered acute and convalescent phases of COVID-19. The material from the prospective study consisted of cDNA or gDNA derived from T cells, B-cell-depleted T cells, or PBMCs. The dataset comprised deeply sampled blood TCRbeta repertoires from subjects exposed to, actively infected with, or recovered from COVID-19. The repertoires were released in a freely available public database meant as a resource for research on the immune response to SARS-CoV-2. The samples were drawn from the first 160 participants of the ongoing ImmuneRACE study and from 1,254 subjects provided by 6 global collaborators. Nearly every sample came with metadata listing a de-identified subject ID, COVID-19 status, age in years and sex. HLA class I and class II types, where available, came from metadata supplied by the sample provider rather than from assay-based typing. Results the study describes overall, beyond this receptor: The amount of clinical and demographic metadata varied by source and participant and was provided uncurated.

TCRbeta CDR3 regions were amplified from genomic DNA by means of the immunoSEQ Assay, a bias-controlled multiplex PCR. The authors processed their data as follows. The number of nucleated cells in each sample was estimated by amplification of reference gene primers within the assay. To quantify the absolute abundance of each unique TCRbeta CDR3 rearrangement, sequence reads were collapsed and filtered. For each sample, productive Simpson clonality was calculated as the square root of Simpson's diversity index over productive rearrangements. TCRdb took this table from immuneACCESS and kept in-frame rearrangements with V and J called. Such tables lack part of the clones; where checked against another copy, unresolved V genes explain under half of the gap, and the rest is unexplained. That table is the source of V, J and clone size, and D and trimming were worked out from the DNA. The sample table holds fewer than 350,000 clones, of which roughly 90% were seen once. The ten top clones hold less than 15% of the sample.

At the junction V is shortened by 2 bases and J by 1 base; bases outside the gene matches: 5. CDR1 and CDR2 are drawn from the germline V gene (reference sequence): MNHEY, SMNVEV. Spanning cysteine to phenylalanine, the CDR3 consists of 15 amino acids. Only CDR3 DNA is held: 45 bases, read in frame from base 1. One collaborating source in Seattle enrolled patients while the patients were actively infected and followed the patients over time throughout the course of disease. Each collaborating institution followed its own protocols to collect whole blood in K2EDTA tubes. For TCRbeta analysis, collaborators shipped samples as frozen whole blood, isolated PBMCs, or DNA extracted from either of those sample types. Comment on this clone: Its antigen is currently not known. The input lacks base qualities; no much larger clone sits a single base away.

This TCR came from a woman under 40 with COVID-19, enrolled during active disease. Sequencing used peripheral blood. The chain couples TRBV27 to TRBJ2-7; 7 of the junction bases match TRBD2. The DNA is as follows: TGTGCCAGCAGTTTACGGGTCGGGGGGTCCTACGAGCAGTACTTC. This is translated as CASSLRVGGSYEQYF.